These 4 T cell receptor beta chains share one sample of origin, sequenced in a study of beta chain features in type 1 diabetes. What was sequenced were expressed TCRB transcripts, since all of the isolated RNA had been reverse transcribed. Generated by immunoSEQ multiplex PCR, the TCRdb table keeps only in-frame clones and is missing some. The sample has hundreds of thousands of clones, roughly 15% seen once. Sequencing was carried out using naive CD4+ T cells from blood. The source of these receptors is a man aged 18 to 29 in good health.

The CDR3 nucleotides read TGTGCCAGCAGCTTAGGAGGGACAGCCTACGAGCAGTACTTC. This translates into CASSLGGTAYEQYF. The chain links TRBV7-2 to TRBJ2-7, with 7 bases that match TRBD1. Germline V gene lookup returns CDR1 SGHTA and CDR2 FQGNSA. Trimming cost V 1 base and J 2 bases; bases outside gene matches: 2. The CDR3 runs to 14 residues.

This chain links TRBV5-4 with TRBJ1-1, with TRBD1 as a possible D gene (5 bases). Germline V gene lookup returns CDR1 SGHNT and CDR2 YYREEE (reference sequence). There are 14 residues in the CDR3. The germline V and J ends were trimmed by 3 bases and 2 bases, with 11 bases remaining between them. The CDR3 DNA is TGTGCCAGCAGCTACGGGACTCTTAACACTGAAGCTTTCTTT. It yields the protein CASSYGTLNTEAFF.

Points on this clone: At one end, the junction sequence differs from germline, possibly due to a read error. The chain carries TRBV15 and TRBJ2-7, with 7 bases that match TRBD1. The CDR3 is 14 residues long. Germline values: CDR1 LNHNV, CDR2 YYDKDF (reference sequence). The CDR3 is CATSKRQGNYGQYF. CDR3 in DNA: TGTGCCACCAGCAAGCGACAGGGAAACTACGGGCAGTACTTC.

The rearrangement joins TRBV9 to TRBJ2-3; 7 bases fit TRBD2. V was pared by 4 bases and J by 1 base, with 6 bases of the junction left unmatched. Per the germline V gene, CDR1 is SGDLS and CDR2 is YYNGEE. The CDR3 length is 15 residues. Written as DNA, the CDR3 is TGTGCCAGCAGCCTGGGGAGGGGTGGCACAGATACGCAGTATTTT. Translated: CASSLGRGGTDTQYF.